This entry describes one T cell receptor beta chain. Its specificity is not known. These data originate in a study of chemoradiotherapy in HPV16-positive cancers. Study at large: A couple of HPV16-positive patients' cells yielded candidate HPV-specific clones and common motifs.

Whole-study findings and limits: During treatment, candidate HPV-specific clones and E7-related motifs expanded in tumor. For HPV16-positive patients, expanding HPV-responsive T cells associated with longer recurrence-free survival.

CDR1 is SQVTM and CDR2 is ANQGSEA in the germline V gene. The CDR3 has 11 amino acids. Between the trimmed V and J ends, which lost 6 bases and 4 bases, there was a span of 7 bases. Repertoires were sampled repeatedly during chemoradiotherapy. Generated by immunoSEQ multiplex PCR, the TCRdb table keeps only in-frame clones and is missing some. Among under 15,000 clones listed, 50% to 75% were seen once. The V gene is TRBV29-1, the J gene TRBJ2-1; D unresolved. This TCR was recovered from a human donor with HPV-associated anogenital cancer. Sampling took place from a patient who underwent chemoradiotherapy. CDR3 protein: CSVEVYNEQFF. The CDR3, as DNA: TGCAGCGTCGAGGTTTACAATGAGCAGTTCTTC.